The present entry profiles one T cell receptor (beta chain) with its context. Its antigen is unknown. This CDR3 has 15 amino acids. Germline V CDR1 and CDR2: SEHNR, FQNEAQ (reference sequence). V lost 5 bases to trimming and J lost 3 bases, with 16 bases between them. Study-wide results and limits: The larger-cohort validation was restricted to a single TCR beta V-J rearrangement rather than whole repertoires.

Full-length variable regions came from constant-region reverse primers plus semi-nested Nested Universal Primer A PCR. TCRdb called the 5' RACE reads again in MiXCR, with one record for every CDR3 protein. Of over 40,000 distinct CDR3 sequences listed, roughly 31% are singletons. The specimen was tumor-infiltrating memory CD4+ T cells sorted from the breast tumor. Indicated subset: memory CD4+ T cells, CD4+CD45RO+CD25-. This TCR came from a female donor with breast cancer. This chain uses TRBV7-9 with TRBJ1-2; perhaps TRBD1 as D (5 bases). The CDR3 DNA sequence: TGTGCCAGCAGCGCTAGAGCAGGGAAGGACTATGGCTACACCTTC. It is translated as CASSARAGKDYGYTF.